This TCR beta chain was recorded in a study of T cell repertoires in cytomegalovirus infection. Turning to the study itself: Matching HLA type and CMV infection were both indicated by public TCR beta signatures.

Broader study findings: CMV-specific HLA-C-restricted TCR beta clonotypes dominated the ex vivo response.

One entry per CDR3 protein, called by TCRdb with MiXCR from the reads. The table shows fewer than 200,000 distinct CDR3 sequences, with 20% to 25% occurring only once. The V end lost 0 bases, the J end lost 3 bases, and 12 bases lay between the germline ends. Germline values: CDR1 MNHEY, CDR2 SVGAGI. The CDR3 extends over 15 amino acids. This clonotype has just a few counts. As yet, its antigen is unknown. This sequence was found in a human donor in good health (CMV status not recorded). Some clones in this sample may be carry-over from other donors' samples. Sequenced material: CD8+ T cells from cultured PBMCs, taken from culture after CMV antigen stimulation. The gene calls are TRBV6-5 and TRBJ2-7, with D possibly TRBD1 on 5 matching bases. CDR3 in DNA: TGTGCCAGCAGTTACTCCCAGGGTCCCGGCTACGAGCAGTACTTC. This sequence encodes CASSYSQGPGYEQYF.